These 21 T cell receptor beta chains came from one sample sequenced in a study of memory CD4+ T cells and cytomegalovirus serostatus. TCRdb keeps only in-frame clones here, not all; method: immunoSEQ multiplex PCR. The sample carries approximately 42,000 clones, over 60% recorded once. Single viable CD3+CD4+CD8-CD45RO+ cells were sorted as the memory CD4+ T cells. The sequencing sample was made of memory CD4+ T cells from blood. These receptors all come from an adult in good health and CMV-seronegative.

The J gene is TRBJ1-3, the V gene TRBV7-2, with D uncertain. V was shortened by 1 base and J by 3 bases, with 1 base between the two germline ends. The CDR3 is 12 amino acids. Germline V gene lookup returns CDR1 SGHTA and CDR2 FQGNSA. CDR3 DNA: TGTGCCAGCAGCTTAGATGGAAACACCATATATTTT. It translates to CASSLDGNTIYF.

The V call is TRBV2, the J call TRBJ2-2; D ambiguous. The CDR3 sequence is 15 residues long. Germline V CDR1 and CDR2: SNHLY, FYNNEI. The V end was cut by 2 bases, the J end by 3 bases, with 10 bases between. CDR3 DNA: TGTGCCAGCAGTGAATCGGCCAGAGACACCGGGGAGCTGTTTTTT. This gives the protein CASSESARDTGELFF. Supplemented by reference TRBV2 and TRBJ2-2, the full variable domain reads EPEVTQTPSHQVTQMGQEVILRCVPISNHLYFYWYRQILGQKVEFLVSFYNNEISEKSEIFDDQFSVERPDGSNFTLKIRSTKLEDSAMYFCASSESARDTGELFFGEGSRLTVL.

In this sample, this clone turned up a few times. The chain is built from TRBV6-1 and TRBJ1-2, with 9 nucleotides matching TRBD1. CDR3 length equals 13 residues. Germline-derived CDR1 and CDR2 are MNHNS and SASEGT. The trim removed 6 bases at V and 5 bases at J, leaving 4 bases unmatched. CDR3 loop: CASRGQGDYGYTF. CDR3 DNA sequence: TGTGCCAGCAGGGGACAGGGAGATTATGGCTACACCTTC.

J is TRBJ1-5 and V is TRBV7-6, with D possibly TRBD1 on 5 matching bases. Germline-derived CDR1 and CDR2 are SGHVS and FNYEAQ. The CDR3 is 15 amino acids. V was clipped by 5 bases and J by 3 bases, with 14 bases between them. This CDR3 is CASSRGPKANQPQHF. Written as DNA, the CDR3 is TGTGCCAGCAGCCGGGGCCCAAAGGCCAATCAGCCCCAGCATTTT.

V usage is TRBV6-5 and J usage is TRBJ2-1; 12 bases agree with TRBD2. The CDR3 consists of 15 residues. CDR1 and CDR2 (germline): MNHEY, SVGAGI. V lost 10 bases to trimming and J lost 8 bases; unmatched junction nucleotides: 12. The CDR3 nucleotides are TGTGCCACCAAAAGGCGAGCTAGCGGGAGGGATGAGCAGTTCTTC. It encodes CATKRRASGRDEQFF.

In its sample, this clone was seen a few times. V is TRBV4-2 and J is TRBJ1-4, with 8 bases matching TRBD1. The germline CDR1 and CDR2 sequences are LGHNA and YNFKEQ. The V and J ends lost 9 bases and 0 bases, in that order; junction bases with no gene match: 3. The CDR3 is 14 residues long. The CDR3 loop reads CASTGGTTNEKLFF. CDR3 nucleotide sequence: TGTGCCAGTACAGGGGGTACAACTAATGAAAAACTGTTTTTT.

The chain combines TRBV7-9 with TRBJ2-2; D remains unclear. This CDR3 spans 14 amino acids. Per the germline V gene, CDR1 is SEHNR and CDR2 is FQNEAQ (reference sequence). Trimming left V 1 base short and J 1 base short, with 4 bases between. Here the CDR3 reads CASSLGGNTGELFF. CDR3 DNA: TGTGCCAGCAGCTTAGGCGGGAACACCGGGGAGCTGTTTTTT.

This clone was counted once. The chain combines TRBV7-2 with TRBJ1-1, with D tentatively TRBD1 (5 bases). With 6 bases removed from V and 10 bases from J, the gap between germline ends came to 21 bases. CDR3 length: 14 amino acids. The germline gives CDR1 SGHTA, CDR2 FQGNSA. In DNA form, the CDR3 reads TGTGCCAGCAGTGAGGGGATGGCAGGTACGCGAGCTTTCTTT. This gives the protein CASSEGMAGTRAFF.

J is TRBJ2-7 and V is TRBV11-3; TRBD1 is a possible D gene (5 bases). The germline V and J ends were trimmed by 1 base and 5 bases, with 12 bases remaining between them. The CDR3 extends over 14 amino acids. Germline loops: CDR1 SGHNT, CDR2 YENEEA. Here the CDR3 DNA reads TGTGCCAGCAGCTTAGGCTCAGGGCTCCACGAGCAGTACTTC. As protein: CASSLGSGLHEQYF.

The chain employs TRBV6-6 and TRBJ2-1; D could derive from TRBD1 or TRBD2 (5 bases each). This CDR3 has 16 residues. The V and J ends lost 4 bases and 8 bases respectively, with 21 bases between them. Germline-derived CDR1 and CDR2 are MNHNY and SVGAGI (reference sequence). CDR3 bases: TGTGCCAGCAGTTTCCCTAGCTCGGGATTGGGGGATGAGCAGTTCTTC. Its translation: CASSFPSSGLGDEQFF.

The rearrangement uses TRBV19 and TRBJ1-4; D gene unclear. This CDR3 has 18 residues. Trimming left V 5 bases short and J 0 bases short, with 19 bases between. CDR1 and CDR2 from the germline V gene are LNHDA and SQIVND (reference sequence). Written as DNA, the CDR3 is TGTGCCAGTAGTGTGATGGTCCACGAGGGTGCAACTAATGAAAAACTGTTTTTT. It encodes CASSVMVHEGATNEKLFF.

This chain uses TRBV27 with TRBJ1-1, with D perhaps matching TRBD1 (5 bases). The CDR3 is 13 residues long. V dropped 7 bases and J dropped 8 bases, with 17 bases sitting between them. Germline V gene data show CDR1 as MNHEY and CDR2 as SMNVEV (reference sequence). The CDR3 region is CASTPWSGGEAFF. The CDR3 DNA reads TGTGCCAGCACTCCCTGGTCCGGGGGGGAAGCTTTCTTT.

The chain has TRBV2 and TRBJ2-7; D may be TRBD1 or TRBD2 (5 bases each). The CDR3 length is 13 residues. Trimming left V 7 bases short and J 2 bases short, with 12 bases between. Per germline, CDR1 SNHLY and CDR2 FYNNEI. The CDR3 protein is CASIIRETYEQYF. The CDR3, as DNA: TGTGCCAGCATAATCAGGGAGACCTACGAGCAGTACTTC.

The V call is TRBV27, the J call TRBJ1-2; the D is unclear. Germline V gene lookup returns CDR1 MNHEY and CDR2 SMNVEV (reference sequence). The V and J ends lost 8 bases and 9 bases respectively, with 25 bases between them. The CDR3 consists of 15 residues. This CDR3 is CASGLEGSWPRSYTF. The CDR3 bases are TGTGCCAGCGGCCTCGAGGGAAGTTGGCCCCGAAGCTACACCTTC.

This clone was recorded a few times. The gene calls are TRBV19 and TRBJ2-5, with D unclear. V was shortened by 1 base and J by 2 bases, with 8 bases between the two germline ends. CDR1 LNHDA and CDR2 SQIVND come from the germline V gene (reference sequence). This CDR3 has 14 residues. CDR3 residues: CASSIVREQETQYF. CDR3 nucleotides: TGTGCCAGTAGTATAGTAAGAGAGCAAGAGACCCAGTACTTC.

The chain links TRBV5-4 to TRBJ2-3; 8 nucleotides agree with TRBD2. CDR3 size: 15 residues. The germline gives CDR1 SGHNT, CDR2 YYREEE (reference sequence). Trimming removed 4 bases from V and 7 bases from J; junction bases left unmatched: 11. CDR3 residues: CASSRTSGSENTQYF. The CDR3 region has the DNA TGTGCCAGCAGCAGGACCAGCGGGAGTGAGAATACGCAGTATTTT. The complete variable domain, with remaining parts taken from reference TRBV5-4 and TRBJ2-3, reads ETGVTQSPTHLIKTRGQQVTLRCSSQSGHNTVSWYQQALGQGPQFIFQYYREEENGRGNFPPRFSGLQFPNYSSELNVNALELDDSALYLCASSRTSGSENTQYFGPGTRLTVL.

The CDR3 spells CASSLSQGSNTGELFF. The DNA for the CDR3 is TGTGCCAGCTCGCTAAGCCAGGGGAGTAACACCGGGGAGCTGTTTTTT. V gene TRBV18 combines with J gene TRBJ2-2, with D perhaps TRBD1 (6 bases). CDR1 KGHSH and CDR2 LQKENI come from the germline V gene. The V end lost 6 bases, the J end lost 2 bases, and 16 bases lay between the germline ends. The CDR3 runs to 16 residues.

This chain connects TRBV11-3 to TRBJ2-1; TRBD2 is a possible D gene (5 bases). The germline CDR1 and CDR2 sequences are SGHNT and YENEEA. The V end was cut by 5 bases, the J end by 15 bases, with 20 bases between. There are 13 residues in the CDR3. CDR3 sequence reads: CASSPNPSGVRFF. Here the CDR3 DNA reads TGTGCCAGCAGCCCCAACCCGAGCGGAGTACGGTTCTTC.

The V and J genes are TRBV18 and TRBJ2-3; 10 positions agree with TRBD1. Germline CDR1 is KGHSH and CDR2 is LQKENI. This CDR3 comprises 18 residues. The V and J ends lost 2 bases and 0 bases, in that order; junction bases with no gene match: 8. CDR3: CASSPFGQGGRSTDTQYF. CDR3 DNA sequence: TGTGCCAGCTCACCATTTGGACAGGGGGGCAGAAGCACAGATACGCAGTATTTT.

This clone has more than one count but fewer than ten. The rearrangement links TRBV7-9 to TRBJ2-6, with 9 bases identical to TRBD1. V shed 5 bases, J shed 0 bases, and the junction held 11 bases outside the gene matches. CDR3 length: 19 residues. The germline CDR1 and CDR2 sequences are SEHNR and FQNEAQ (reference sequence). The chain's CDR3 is CASSTHRGPLSSGANVLTF. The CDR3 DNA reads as TGTGCCAGCAGCACCCACAGGGGGCCCCTCTCCTCTGGGGCCAACGTCCTGACTTTC.

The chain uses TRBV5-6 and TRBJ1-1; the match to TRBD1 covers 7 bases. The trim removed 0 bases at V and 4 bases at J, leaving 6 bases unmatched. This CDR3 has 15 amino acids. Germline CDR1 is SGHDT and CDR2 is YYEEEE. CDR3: CASSLGQGLVTEAFF. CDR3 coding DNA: TGTGCCAGCAGCTTGGGACAGGGATTGGTCACTGAAGCTTTCTTT. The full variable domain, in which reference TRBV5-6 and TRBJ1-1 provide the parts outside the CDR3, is DAGVTQSPTHLIKTRGQQVTLRCSPKSGHDTVSWYQQALGQGPQFIFQYYEEEERQRGNFPDRFSGHQFPNYSSELNVNALLLGDSALYLCASSLGQGLVTEAFFGQGTRLTVV.